A selection of T cell receptor beta chains follows, all from one sample in a study of cytomegalovirus exposure and HLA in healthy donors. TCRdb's table, derived via immunoSEQ multiplex PCR, lists solely in-frame clones and lacks some. The top ten hold over 13% of the sample, which has some 100,000 clones, 70% seen once. The material sequenced was PBMCs. All receptors derive from a woman aged 50 to 60 in good health and CMV-seropositive. Both conserved end residues are part of each CDR3. D genes are given only for firm matches. Where a row states a size, it is once, few, many or the class of an expanded clone; other rows omit it.

d_gene	v_gene	j_gene	abundance	CDR3aa	CDR3nt
-	TRBV28	TRBJ2-3	-	CASSHTDTQYF	TGTGCCAGCAGTCACACAGATACGCAGTATTTT
TRBD2	TRBV7-6	TRBJ2-7	-	CASSLETSGTYEQYF	TGTGCCAGCAGCCTCGAGACTAGCGGAACCTACGAGCAGTACTTC
TRBD2	TRBV4-1	TRBJ2-5	-	CASSQEGGGRGGIETQYF	TGCGCCAGCAGCCAAGAGGGGGGAGGGAGAGGAGGAATTGAGACCCAGTACTTC
-	TRBV29-1	TRBJ2-1	-	CSVTGDNRFNEQFF	TGCAGCGTAACGGGGGATAACCGATTCAATGAGCAGTTCTTC
-	TRBV28	TRBJ2-1	-	CASSLSLPEGEQFF	TGTGCCAGCAGTTTATCCCTCCCTGAGGGTGAGCAGTTCTTC
TRBD1	TRBV5-6	TRBJ2-5	-	CASSEGTGYETQYF	TGTGCCAGCAGCGAAGGGACAGGGTACGAGACCCAGTACTTC
TRBD2	TRBV7-9	TRBJ2-1	-	CASSPLLGLGFNEQFF	TGTGCCAGCAGCCCCTTGTTGGGACTAGGGTTCAATGAGCAGTTCTTC
-	TRBV30	TRBJ2-1	-	CAWSVTTGGRVNEQFF	TGTGCCTGGAGTGTAACGACAGGCGGAAGGGTCAATGAGCAGTTCTTC
-	TRBV7-6	TRBJ2-7	-	CASSLGSRGDEQYF	TGTGCCAGCAGCTTAGGTTCCAGGGGCGACGAGCAGTACTTC
-	TRBV5-1	TRBJ1-6	-	CASSLGGGLSPLHF	TGCGCCAGCAGCTTGGGCGGCGGTCTTTCACCCCTCCACTTT
TRBD2	TRBV19	TRBJ2-7	once	CASSPRTSGIYEQYF	TGTGCCAGTAGTCCTCGGACTAGCGGGATCTACGAGCAGTACTTC
-	TRBV18	TRBJ1-5	-	CASSAGVLATGGQPQHF	TGTGCCAGCTCGGCGGGGGTCTTGGCGACAGGAGGGCAGCCCCAGCATTTT
-	TRBV2	TRBJ1-2	-	CASTSGSVYYGYTF	TGTGCCAGCACCTCGGGTTCGGTCTACTATGGCTACACCTTC
TRBD2	TRBV5-6	TRBJ2-1	few	CASSLIGLADYNEQFF	TGTGCCAGCAGCTTGATCGGACTAGCGGACTACAATGAGCAGTTCTTC
TRBD2	TRBV19	TRBJ2-1	-	CASSSPSLAGGIYEQFF	TGTGCCAGTAGTAGCCCCTCACTAGCGGGAGGGATTTATGAGCAGTTCTTC
TRBD2	TRBV9	TRBJ2-1	-	CASSPRLAGGGHHEQFF	TGTGCCAGCAGCCCACGACTAGCGGGAGGTGGCCACCATGAGCAGTTCTTC
-	TRBV7-2	TRBJ2-7	-	CASSLGRGDEQYF	TGTGCCAGCAGCTTAGGCAGGGGCGACGAGCAGTACTTC
TRBD1	TRBV6-5	TRBJ1-1	-	CASSRQGPGGTEAFF	TGTGCCAGCAGCCGACAGGGTCCTGGAGGGACTGAAGCTTTCTTT
TRBD1	TRBV4-1	TRBJ1-2	once	CASRKPGQDYGYTF	TGCGCCAGCAGAAAACCGGGACAGGATTATGGCTACACCTTC
-	TRBV28	TRBJ1-1	-	CASRPSGVSTEAFF	TGTGCCAGCAGGCCCTCAGGGGTGTCGACTGAAGCTTTCTTT
TRBD2	TRBV16	TRBJ2-3	few	CASSQSRTSGRTDTQYF	TGTGCCAGCAGCCAATCCCGGACTAGCGGGCGCACAGATACGCAGTATTTT
TRBD2	TRBV27	TRBJ2-3	few	CASSPLTGLAENTQYF	TGTGCCAGCAGTCCACTAACGGGACTAGCGGAGAATACGCAGTATTTT
TRBD1	TRBV5-1	TRBJ2-3	-	CASSPLRTGYTDTQYF	TGCGCCAGCAGCCCCCTCCGGACAGGGTATACAGATACGCAGTATTTT
-	TRBV30	TRBJ1-2	-	CAWTRRGARNGYTF	TGTGCCTGGACCCGGCGGGGGGCGCGGAATGGCTACACCTTC
-	TRBV30	TRBJ1-2	-	CAWSPGLADGYTF	TGTGCCTGGAGTCCAGGACTTGCGGATGGCTACACCTTC
TRBD1	TRBV7-9	TRBJ1-4	-	CSSSFHTGGNEKLFF	TGTTCCAGCAGCTTCCACACAGGGGGGAATGAAAAACTGTTTTTT
-	TRBV21-1	TRBJ2-3	-	CASSKGAGGRGDTQYF	TGTGCCAGCAGCAAAGGGGCGGGAGGGCGTGGAGATACGCAGTATTTT
TRBD2	TRBV5-6	TRBJ2-5	-	CASSLRGEETQYF	TGTGCCAGCAGCTTGCGGGGGGAAGAGACCCAGTACTTC
-	TRBV1	TRBJ2-3	-	CTSSQEVGAGVSDTQYF	TGCACCAGCAGCCAAGAGGTAGGAGCGGGAGTTTCGGATACGCAGTATTTT